The clone carrying this TCR beta chain was observed a handful of times. The antigen is not known. This sample is drawn from a study of T-cell reconstitution after alpha-beta-depleted transplantation in children. Using unique molecular identifiers, the investigators prepared the TCRbeta library. TCRdb used MiXCR to reprocess the PCR reads, holding one entry per CDR3 protein. The sample yields a few hundred thousand distinct CDR3 sequences, over 20% seen once. V dropped 0 bases and J dropped 7; count of bases not matched to a gene: 4. The CDR3 extends over 16 amino acids. Germline V gene data show CDR1 as LGHDT and CDR2 as YNNKEL (reference sequence). Points from the study as a whole: Alpha-beta T cells present about two months after transplant were reported to originate from several hundred expanded graft clones. T cells produced anew were the main source of T-cell counts and diversity one year after transplant.

The chain links TRBV3-1 to TRBJ2-1, with 12 bases matching TRBD2. The source is a boy younger than two with Wiskott-Aldrich syndrome, due to receive a stem cell transplant. Sequencing used PBMCs, obtained before TCRalphabeta/CD19-depleted stem cell transplant. As DNA, the CDR3 is TGTGCCAGCAGCCAAGAGACTAGCGGGAGTGTAAATGAGCAGTTCTTC. Amino acid sequence: CASSQETSGSVNEQFF.